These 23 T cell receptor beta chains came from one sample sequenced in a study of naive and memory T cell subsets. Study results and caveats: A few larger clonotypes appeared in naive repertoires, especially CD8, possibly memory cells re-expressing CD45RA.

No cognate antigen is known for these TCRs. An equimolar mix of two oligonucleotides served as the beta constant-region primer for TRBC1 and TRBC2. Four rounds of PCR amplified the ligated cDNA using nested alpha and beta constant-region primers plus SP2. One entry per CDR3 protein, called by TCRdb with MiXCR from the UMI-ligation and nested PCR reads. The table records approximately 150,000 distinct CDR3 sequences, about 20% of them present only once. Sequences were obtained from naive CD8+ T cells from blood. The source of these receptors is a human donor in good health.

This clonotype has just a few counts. CDR3 coding DNA: TGTGCCAGCAGTTTATTCGCTGGGGATGGCACTGAAGCTTTCTTT. It specifies CASSLFAGDGTEAFF. This sequence joins TRBV27 and TRBJ1-1; D ambiguous. V lost 1 base, J lost 4 bases, and 13 bases lay in between. The germline CDR1 and CDR2 sequences are MNHEY and SMNVEV (reference sequence). The CDR3 contains 15 residues.

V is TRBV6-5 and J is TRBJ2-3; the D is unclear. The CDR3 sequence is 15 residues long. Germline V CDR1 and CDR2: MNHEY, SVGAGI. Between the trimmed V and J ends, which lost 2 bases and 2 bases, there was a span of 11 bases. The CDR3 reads CASSYLGQTTDTQYF. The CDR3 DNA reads TGTGCCAGCAGTTACCTTGGGCAGACCACAGATACGCAGTATTTT.

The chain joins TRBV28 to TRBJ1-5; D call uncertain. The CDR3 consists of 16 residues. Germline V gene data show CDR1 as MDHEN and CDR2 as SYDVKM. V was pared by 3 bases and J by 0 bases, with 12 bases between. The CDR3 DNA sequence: TGTGCCAGCAGTTTTTATTGGGTCTATAGCAATCAGCCCCAGCATTTT. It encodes CASSFYWVYSNQPQHF.

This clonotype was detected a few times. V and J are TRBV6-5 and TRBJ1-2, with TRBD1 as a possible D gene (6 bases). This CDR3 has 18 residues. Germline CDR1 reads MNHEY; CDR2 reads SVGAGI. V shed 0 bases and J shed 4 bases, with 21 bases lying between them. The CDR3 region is CASSYSSPIETGPYGYTF. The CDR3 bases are TGTGCCAGCAGTTACTCGAGCCCAATTGAGACAGGCCCCTATGGCTACACCTTC.

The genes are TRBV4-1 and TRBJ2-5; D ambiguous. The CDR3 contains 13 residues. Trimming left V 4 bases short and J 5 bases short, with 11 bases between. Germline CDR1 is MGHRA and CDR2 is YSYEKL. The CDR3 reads CASSPESRETQYF. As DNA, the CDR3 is TGCGCCAGCAGCCCCGAATCCCGGGAGACCCAGTACTTC.

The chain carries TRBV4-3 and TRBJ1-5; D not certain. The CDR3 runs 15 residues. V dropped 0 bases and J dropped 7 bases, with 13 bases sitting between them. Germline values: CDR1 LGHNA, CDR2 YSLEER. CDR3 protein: CASSQDRGGSQPQHF. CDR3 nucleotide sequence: TGCGCCAGCAGCCAAGATCGAGGAGGGTCCCAGCCCCAGCATTTT.

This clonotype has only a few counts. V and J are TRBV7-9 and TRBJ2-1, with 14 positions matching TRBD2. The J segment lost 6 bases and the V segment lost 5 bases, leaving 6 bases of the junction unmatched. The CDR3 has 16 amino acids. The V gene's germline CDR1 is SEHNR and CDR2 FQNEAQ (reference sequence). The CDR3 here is CASSKIGLAGGNEQFF. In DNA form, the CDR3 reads TGTGCCAGCAGCAAGATAGGACTAGCGGGAGGCAATGAGCAGTTCTTC.

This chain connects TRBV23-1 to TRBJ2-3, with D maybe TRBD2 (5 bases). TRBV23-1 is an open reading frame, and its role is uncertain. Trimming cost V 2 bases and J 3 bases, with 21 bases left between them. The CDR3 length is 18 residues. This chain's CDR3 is CASSQRSRGRLWTDTQYF. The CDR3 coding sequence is TGCGCCAGCAGTCAAAGATCCCGAGGGCGATTATGGACAGATACGCAGTATTTT.

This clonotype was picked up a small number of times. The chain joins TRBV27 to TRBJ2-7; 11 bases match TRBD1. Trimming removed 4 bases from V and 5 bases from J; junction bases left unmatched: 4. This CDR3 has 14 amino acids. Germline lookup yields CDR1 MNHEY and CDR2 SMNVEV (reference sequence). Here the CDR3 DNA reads TGTGCCAGCAGTTCGGGACAGGGGGGGAACGAGCAGTACTTC. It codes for CASSSGQGGNEQYF.

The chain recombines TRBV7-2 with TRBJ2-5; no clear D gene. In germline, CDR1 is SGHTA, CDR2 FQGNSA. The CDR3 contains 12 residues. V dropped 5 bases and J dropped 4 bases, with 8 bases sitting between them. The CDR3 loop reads CASSPMRETQYF. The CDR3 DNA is TGTGCCAGCAGCCCGATGAGAGAGACCCAGTACTTC.

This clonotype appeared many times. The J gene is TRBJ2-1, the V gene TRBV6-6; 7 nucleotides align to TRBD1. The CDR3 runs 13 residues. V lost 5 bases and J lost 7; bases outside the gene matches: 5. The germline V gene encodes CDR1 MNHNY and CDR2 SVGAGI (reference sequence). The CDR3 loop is CASSPNRGNEQFF. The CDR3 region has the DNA TGTGCCAGCAGTCCCAACAGGGGTAATGAGCAGTTCTTC.

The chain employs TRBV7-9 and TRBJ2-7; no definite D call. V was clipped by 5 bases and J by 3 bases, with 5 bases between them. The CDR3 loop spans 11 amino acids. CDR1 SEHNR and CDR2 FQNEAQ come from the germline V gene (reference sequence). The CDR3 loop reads CASSNNYEQYF. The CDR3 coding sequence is TGTGCCAGCAGCAATAACTACGAGCAGTACTTC.

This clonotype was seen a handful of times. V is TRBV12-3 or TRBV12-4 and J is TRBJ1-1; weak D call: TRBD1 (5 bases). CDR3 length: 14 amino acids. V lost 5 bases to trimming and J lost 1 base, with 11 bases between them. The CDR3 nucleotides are TGTGCCAGCAGTACCGGGACCACGAACACTGAAGCTTTCTTT. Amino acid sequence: CASSTGTTNTEAFF.

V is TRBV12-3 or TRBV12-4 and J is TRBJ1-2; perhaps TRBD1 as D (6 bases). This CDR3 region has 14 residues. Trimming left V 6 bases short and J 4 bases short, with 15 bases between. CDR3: CASRLGGASYGYTF. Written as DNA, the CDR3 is TGTGCCAGCAGACTGGGGGGCGCGTCCTATGGCTACACCTTC.

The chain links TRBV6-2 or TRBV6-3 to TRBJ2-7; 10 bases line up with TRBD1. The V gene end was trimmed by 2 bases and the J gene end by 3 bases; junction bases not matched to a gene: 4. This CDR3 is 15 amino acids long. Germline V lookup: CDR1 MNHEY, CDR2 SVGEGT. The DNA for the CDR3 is TGTGCCAGCAGTTACCCGGGACAGGGGAGCTACGAGCAGTACTTC. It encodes CASSYPGQGSYEQYF.

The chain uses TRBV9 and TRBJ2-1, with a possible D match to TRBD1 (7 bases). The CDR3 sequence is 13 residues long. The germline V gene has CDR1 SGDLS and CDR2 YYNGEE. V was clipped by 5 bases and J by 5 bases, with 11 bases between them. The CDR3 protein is CASRGGGDNEQFF. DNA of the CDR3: TGTGCCAGCAGAGGGGGCGGGGACAATGAGCAGTTCTTC.

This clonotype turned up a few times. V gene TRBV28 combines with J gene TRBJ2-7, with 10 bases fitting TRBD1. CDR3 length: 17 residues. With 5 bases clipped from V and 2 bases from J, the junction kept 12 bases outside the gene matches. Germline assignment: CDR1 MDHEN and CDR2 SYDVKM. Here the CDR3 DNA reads TGTGCCAGCAGTCCCACCCGGGGGGACAGGGGCACCTACGAGCAGTACTTC. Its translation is CASSPTRGDRGTYEQYF.

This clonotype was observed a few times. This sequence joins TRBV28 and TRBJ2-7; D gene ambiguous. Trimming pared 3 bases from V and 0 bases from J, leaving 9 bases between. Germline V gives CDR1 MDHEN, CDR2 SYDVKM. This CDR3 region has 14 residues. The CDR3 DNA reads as TGTGCCAGCAGTTTCTCAACTGGCTCCTACGAGCAGTACTTC. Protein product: CASSFSTGSYEQYF.

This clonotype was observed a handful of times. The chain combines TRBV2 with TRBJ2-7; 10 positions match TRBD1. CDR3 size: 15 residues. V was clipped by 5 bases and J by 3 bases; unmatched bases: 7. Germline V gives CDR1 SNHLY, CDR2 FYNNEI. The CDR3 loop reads CASSSGQGSYYEQYF. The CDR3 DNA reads TGTGCCAGCAGTTCGGGACAGGGGTCTTACTACGAGCAGTACTTC.

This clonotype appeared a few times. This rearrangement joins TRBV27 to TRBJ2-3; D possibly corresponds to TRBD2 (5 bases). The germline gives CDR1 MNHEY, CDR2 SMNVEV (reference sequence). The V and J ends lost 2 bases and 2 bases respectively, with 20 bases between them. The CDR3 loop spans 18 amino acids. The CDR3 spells CASSLQADYRVPTDTQYF. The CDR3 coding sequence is TGTGCCAGCAGTTTACAGGCCGACTACCGAGTCCCCACAGATACGCAGTATTTT.

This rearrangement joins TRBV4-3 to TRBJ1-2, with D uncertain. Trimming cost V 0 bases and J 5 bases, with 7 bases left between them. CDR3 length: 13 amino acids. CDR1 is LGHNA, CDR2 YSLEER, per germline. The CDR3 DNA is TGCGCCAGCAGCCAAGATCTAGCTTATGGCTACACCTTC. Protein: CASSQDLAYGYTF.

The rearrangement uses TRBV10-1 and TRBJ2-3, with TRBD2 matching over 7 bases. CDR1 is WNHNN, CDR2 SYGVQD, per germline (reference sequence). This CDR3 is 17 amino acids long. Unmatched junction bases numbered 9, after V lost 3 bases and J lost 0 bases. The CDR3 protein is CASSDWAASGSTDTQYF. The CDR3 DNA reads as TGCGCCAGCAGTGACTGGGCCGCTAGCGGAAGCACAGATACGCAGTATTTT.

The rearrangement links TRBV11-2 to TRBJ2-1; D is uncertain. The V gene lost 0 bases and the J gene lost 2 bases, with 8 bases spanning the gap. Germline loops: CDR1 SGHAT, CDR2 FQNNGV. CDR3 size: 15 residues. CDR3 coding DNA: TGTGCCAGCAGCTTAGACACCGCCGCCTACAATGAGCAGTTCTTC. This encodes CASSLDTAAYNEQFF. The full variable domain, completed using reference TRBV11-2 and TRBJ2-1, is EAGVAQSPRYKIIEKRQSVAFWCNPISGHATLYWYQQILGQGPKLLIQFQNNGVVDDSQLPKDRFSAERLKGVDSTLKIQPAKLEDSAVYLCASSLDTAAYNEQFFGPGTRLTVL.